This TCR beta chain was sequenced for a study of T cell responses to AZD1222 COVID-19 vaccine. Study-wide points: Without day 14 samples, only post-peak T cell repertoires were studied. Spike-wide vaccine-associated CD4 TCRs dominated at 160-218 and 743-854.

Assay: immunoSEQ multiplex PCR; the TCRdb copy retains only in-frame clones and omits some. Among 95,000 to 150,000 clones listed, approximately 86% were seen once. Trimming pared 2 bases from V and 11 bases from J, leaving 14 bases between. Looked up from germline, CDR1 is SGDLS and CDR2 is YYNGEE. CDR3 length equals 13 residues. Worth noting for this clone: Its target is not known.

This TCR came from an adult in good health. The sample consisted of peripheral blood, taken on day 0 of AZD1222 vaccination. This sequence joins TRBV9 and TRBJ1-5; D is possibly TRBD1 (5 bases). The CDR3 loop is CASSVGTDTAQHF. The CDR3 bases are TGTGCCAGCAGCGTGGGGACCGACACGGCCCAGCATTTT.